One and the same sample provided the 23 T cell receptor beta chains below, sequenced in a study of cytomegalovirus exposure and HLA in healthy donors. The PCR used 60 Vbeta and 13 Jbeta primers. TCRdb's table, derived via immunoSEQ multiplex PCR, lists solely in-frame clones and lacks some. The sample comprises more than 80,000 clones, about three quarters of which are singletons, and roughly 8% rests with the top ten. Material for sequencing was PBMCs. The receptors stem from a human donor in good health.

This clone has a handful of counts. This chain uses TRBV5-1 with TRBJ2-1; the D gene is possibly TRBD2 (6 bases). The V gene's germline CDR1 is SGHRS and CDR2 YFSETQ. There are 13 residues in the CDR3. The V gene lost 4 bases and the J gene lost 7 bases, with 12 bases spanning the gap. Here the CDR3 reads CASSGPGGNEQFF. In DNA, the CDR3 is TGCGCCAGCAGCGGGCCAGGAGGGAATGAGCAGTTCTTC.

The V gene is TRBV27, the J gene TRBJ2-7; D uncertain. Per germline, CDR1 MNHEY and CDR2 SMNVEV (reference sequence). V was pared by 5 bases and J by 4 bases, with 18 bases between. This CDR3 comprises 15 residues. For the CDR3, the DNA is TGTGCCAGCAGTACCCGATCTACCCACAGTTACGAGCAGTACTTC. Amino acids: CASSTRSTHSYEQYF.

The sample holds a few counts of this clone. The rearrangement joins TRBV19 to TRBJ2-2; 9 bases map to TRBD2. Unmatched junction bases numbered 7, after V lost 1 base and J lost 7 bases. CDR3 length: 16 residues. The germline V gene encodes CDR1 LNHDA and CDR2 SQIVND (reference sequence). The CDR3: CASSIGLAGFFGELFF. In DNA form, the CDR3 reads TGTGCCAGTAGTATAGGCCTAGCGGGATTCTTCGGGGAGCTGTTTTTT. Variable domain in full (rest from reference TRBV19 and TRBJ2-2): DGGITQSPKYLFRKEGQNVTLSCEQNLNHDAMYWYRQDPGQGLRLIYYSQIVNDFQKGDIAEGYSVSREKKESFPLTVTSAQKNPTAFYLCASSIGLAGFFGELFFGEGSRLTVL.

The chain is built from TRBV5-1 and TRBJ2-3, with 14 bases aligning to TRBD2. The V and J ends lost 4 bases and 4 bases, in that order; junction bases with no gene match: 11. CDR1 and CDR2 (germline): SGHRS, YFSETQ. The CDR3 length is 18 residues. The CDR3 loop reads CASSPRGLAGESADTQYF. In DNA form, the CDR3 reads TGCGCCAGCAGCCCCAGGGGACTAGCGGGAGAATCTGCAGATACGCAGTATTTT.

This sequence joins TRBV19 and TRBJ2-7, with D possibly matching TRBD2 (6 bases). Germline V gene sequence: CDR1 LNHDA, CDR2 SQIVND (reference sequence). The CDR3 runs 17 residues. V was cut by 4 bases and J by 3 bases, with 22 bases left in between. CDR3 loop: CASSNGGIAGRLYEQYF. In DNA, the CDR3 is TGTGCCAGTAGTAATGGCGGGATTGCAGGCCGTCTCTACGAGCAGTACTTC.

This clone was found once. The CDR3 spells CASSPRGSGTSSYEQYF. CDR3 sequence (DNA): TGTGCCAGCAGCCCGCGAGGTTCCGGGACTAGCTCCTACGAGCAGTACTTC. V gene TRBV9 combines with J gene TRBJ2-7; 8 bases match TRBD2. The CDR3 consists of 17 residues. Trimming removed 4 bases from V and 0 bases from J; junction bases left unmatched: 12. The germline CDR1 and CDR2 sequences are SGDLS and YYNGEE.

The rearrangement joins TRBV5-5 to TRBJ2-1, with D perhaps matching TRBD2 (6 bases). CDR3 size: 11 residues. Trimming took off 0 bases at V and 13 bases at J, with 8 bases between the two ends. CDR1 is SGHKS and CDR2 is YYEKEE in the germline V gene (reference sequence). Here the CDR3 reads CASSLDGTQFF. The CDR3 bases are TGTGCCAGCAGCTTGGATGGGACTCAGTTCTTC.

The V gene is TRBV7-5, the J gene TRBJ2-1; the table's D gene call, TRBD2, was not cross checked with the DNA. TRBV7-5 is shown as a pseudogene. The CDR3 totals 16 residues. CDR3 residues: CARSSTWRGGINEQFF. CDR3 DNA sequence: TGTGCCAGAAGCTCGACCTGGCGGGGAGGTATCAATGAGCAGTTCTTC.

There are a few counts of this clone. This sequence joins TRBV5-8 and TRBJ2-7; D ambiguous. V lost 4 bases to trimming and J lost 3 bases, with 5 bases between them. This CDR3 is 11 amino acids long. Looked up from germline, CDR1 is SGHTS and CDR2 is YDEGEE. CDR3 DNA sequence: TGTGCCAGCAGCCCCTTCTACGAGCAGTACTTC. Its translation is CASSPFYEQYF.

The V gene is TRBV9, the J gene TRBJ2-1; TRBD2 is a possible D gene (6 bases). CDR3 length: 16 residues. V lost 4 bases and J 6 bases, leaving 20 bases between the germline ends. Germline V gene data show CDR1 as SGDLS and CDR2 as YYNGEE. CDR3 coding DNA: TGTGCCAGCAGCCCAGCGGTCGGGGGTATGGGCAATGAGCAGTTCTTC. Residues: CASSPAVGGMGNEQFF.

The genes are TRBV5-1 and TRBJ1-1, with 7 bases matching TRBD1. Per germline, CDR1 SGHRS and CDR2 YFSETQ. This CDR3 spans 17 amino acids. V gave up 4 bases and J gave up 3 bases; unmatched junction bases: 15. The CDR3 DNA reads as TGCGCCAGCAGCCCTCGGACAGGCGGCATCGGTGACACTGAAGCTTTCTTT. Residues: CASSPRTGGIGDTEAFF.

In this sample, this clone turned up many times. The V gene is TRBV14, the J gene TRBJ2-1, with TRBD2 matching over 7 bases. Per germline, CDR1 SGHDN and CDR2 FVKESK. J was trimmed by 6 bases and V by 1 base; bases with no gene match: 6. The CDR3 contains 15 residues. The CDR3 sequence: CASSQAAGAGNEQFF. CDR3 nucleotides: TGTGCCAGCAGCCAAGCGGCGGGAGCGGGCAATGAGCAGTTCTTC.

This sequence joins TRBV5-1 and TRBJ1-1, with TRBD1 as a possible D gene (6 bases). Per the germline V gene, CDR1 is SGHRS and CDR2 is YFSETQ. There are 13 residues in the CDR3. The V gene lost 4 bases and the J gene lost 4 bases, with 11 bases spanning the gap. CDR3 DNA sequence: TGCGCCAGCAGCCCAGGGGTAGGCACTGAAGCTTTCTTT. Translating it yields CASSPGVGTEAFF.

The chain has TRBV2 and TRBJ1-1; 8 bases fit TRBD1. The length of the CDR3 is 13 residues. The germline gives CDR1 SNHLY, CDR2 FYNNEI. With V trimmed by 10 bases and J by 4 bases, 8 bases remained unmatched. CDR3 sequence (DNA): TGTGCCACCTCAGGGGGCGCGAGCACTGAAGCTTTCTTT. Its translation: CATSGGASTEAFF.

This clone has only one observation. The chain is built from TRBV6-1 and TRBJ2-1, with D unresolved. Germline lookup yields CDR1 MNHNS and CDR2 SASEGT. This CDR3 contains 12 residues. V dropped 10 bases and J dropped 15 bases, with 22 bases sitting between them. CDR3: CANTDMTSRWFF. In DNA, the CDR3 is TGTGCCAACACCGATATGACAAGCCGCTGGTTCTTC.

The V call is TRBV2, the J call TRBJ1-2; 7 nucleotides line up with TRBD1. Losses at the gene ends were 6 bases for V and 7 bases for J; bases not matched to a gene: 11. Germline CDR1 reads SNHLY; CDR2 reads FYNNEI. CDR3 length: 14 amino acids. Here the CDR3 reads CASRPTGIYGGYTF. The DNA for the CDR3 is TGTGCCAGCAGGCCGACAGGGATCTATGGTGGCTACACCTTC.

The chain carries TRBV7-6 and TRBJ2-7; D is unresolved. The CDR3 extends over 14 amino acids. V lost 5 bases, J lost 3 bases, and 14 bases lay in between. Germline CDR1 and CDR2: SGHVS and FNYEAQ. The CDR3 spells CASSPEVLHYEQYF. As DNA, the CDR3 is TGTGCCAGCAGCCCTGAGGTCCTCCACTACGAGCAGTACTTC.

This clone was found once. The gene calls are TRBV6-4 and TRBJ2-2; 8 bases line up with TRBD1. This CDR3 is built from 15 residues. With V trimmed by 6 bases and J by 1 base, 4 bases remained unmatched. Germline V CDR1 and CDR2: MRHNA, SNTAGT. The CDR3 DNA reads as TGTGCCAGCAGATTAGACAGGGGGAACACCGGGGAGCTGTTTTTT. Protein: CASRLDRGNTGELFF.

The J gene is TRBJ1-1, the V gene TRBV7-8, with a possible D match to TRBD1 (5 bases). This CDR3 contains 13 residues. Germline CDR1 is SGHVS and CDR2 is FQNEAQ. V was trimmed by 6 bases and J by 2 bases, leaving 10 bases between them. CDR3 coding DNA: TGTGCCAGCAGGAAGGGGAAAAACACTGAAGCTTTCTTT. Translated: CASRKGKNTEAFF.

The chain is built from TRBV5-1 and TRBJ1-6; no clear D gene. The CDR3 length is 15 residues. Trimming took off 0 bases at V and 5 bases at J, with 9 bases between the two ends. The germline V gene encodes CDR1 SGHRS and CDR2 YFSETQ. In DNA, the CDR3 is TGCGCCAGCAGCTTGGAAGCCCTAAATAATTCACCCCTCCACTTT. This encodes CASSLEALNNSPLHF. The full variable domain, in which reference TRBV5-1 and TRBJ1-6 provide the parts outside the CDR3, is KAGVTQTPRYLIKTRGQQVTLSCSPISGHRSVSWYQQTPGQGLQFLFEYFSETQRNKGNFPGRFSGRQFSNSRSEMNVSTLELGDSALYLCASSLEALNNSPLHFGNGTRLTVT.

The V and J genes are TRBV15 and TRBJ1-6; 8 nucleotides agree with TRBD1. V lost 5 bases to trimming and J lost 10 bases; unmatched junction nucleotides: 10. CDR3 size: 15 residues. Per the germline V gene, CDR1 is LNHNV and CDR2 is YYDKDF (reference sequence). The CDR3 sequence is CATSSQTGEGSPLHF. The CDR3 DNA reads TGTGCCACCAGCTCACAGACAGGGGAGGGATCACCCCTCCACTTT.

The rearrangement links TRBV30 to TRBJ2-1; perhaps TRBD1 as D (6 bases). V lost 2 bases to trimming and J lost 12 bases, with 11 bases between them. Germline assignment: CDR1 GTSNPN and CDR2 SVGIG (reference sequence). There are 11 residues in the CDR3. The CDR3 nucleotides read TGTGCCTGGAGTACAACAGGGTTGCAGTTCTTC. It specifies CAWSTTGLQFF.

The chain joins TRBV18 to TRBJ1-3; weak D call: TRBD1 (5 bases). V was clipped by 3 bases and J by 0 bases, with 15 bases between them. Germline-derived CDR1 and CDR2 are KGHSH and LQKENI. There are 17 residues in the CDR3. CDR3 sequence (DNA): TGTGCCAGCTCACCCCAATCGCAGGGCTACTCTGGAAACACCATATATTTT. It is translated as CASSPQSQGYSGNTIYF.